This T cell receptor beta chain comes out of a study of T-cell reconstitution after alpha-beta-depleted transplantation in children. Study-level points and caveats: Reportedly, only several hundred clones from non-depleted graft cells drove alpha-beta T-cell counts at about two months. From newly produced T cells came most of the T-cell counts and diversity one year after transplant.

This clonotype was observed at least ten times. Antigen specificity is unknown. The CDR3 sequence is 15 residues long. Germline-derived CDR1 and CDR2 are SEHNR and FQNEAQ (reference sequence). Between the trimmed V and J ends, which lost 1 base and 0 bases, there was a span of 7 bases. Unique molecular identifiers were built into the TCRbeta library. TCRdb ran MiXCR on the PCR reads and lists one entry per CDR3 protein. The sample includes approximately 97,000 distinct CDR3 sequences, under 9% seen only once; the top ten take less than 20%. This specimen consisted of PBMCs, obtained before TCRalphabeta/CD19-depleted stem cell transplant. This TCR was sampled from a boy between 2 and 10 years old with acute lymphoblastic leukemia, due to receive a stem cell transplant. The genes are TRBV7-9 and TRBJ1-5; D unresolved. CDR3 bases: TGTGCCAGCAGCTTAGGCCCTAATAGCAATCAGCCCCAGCATTTT. This sequence encodes CASSLGPNSNQPQHF.